Listed below are T cell receptor beta chains from one sample, sequenced in a study of blood T cell repertoires in COVID-19. Sequencing was performed with immunoSEQ multiplex PCR; in TCRdb, only in-frame clones are kept and a portion is missing. The sample has 200,000 to 250,000 clones, about 87% seen once. The specimen was PBMCs or T cells enriched from blood (not recorded which). All receptors come from a woman younger than 45 who had recovered from COVID-19. Each CDR3 is given without its conserved first and last residue. The order of the fields is J gene, V gene, CDR3 protein.

TRBJ1-6	TRBV7-3	ASGTEPNSPLH
TRBJ1-2	TRBV27	ASLRWAGALYGYT
TRBJ2-7	TRBV11-3	ASSLDRFSLAGGLTYEQY
TRBJ1-2	TRBV3-1/TRBV3-2	ASSQDLRTGGGYT
TRBJ2-7	TRBV7-9	ASSLNRDEQY
TRBJ2-7	TRBV6-1	ASSETGDEQY
TRBJ2-5	TRBV18	ASSEYRGQETQY
TRBJ2-7	TRBV4-2	ASSQVTSTYEQY
TRBJ1-4	TRBV6-5	ASTRQEVNEKLF
TRBJ2-7	TRBV3-1/TRBV3-2	ASSPRTGAHEQY
TRBJ1-2	TRBV7-8	ASSFGTGVYGYT
TRBJ1-2	TRBV6-5	ASSPISGSGYGYT
TRBJ1-2	TRBV19	ASSIEVRRLWTGGESYGYT
TRBJ2-1	TRBV7-2	ASSLSSSGYNEQF
TRBJ1-1	TRBV19	ASSIGGMNTEAF
TRBJ2-1	TRBV9	ASSGGTSGTNSYNEQF
TRBJ1-1	TRBV19	ASSIGTSNTEAF
TRBJ1-4	TRBV2	ASSARGQGGEKLF
TRBJ1-1	TRBV19	ATKRGGRGDTEAF
TRBJ1-5	TRBV5-5	ASSGGTDGQPQH
TRBJ2-1	TRBV7-2	ASSLDQRSSYNEQF
TRBJ2-7	TRBV7-8	ASSLVSSGNPSYEQY
TRBJ2-1	TRBV12-3/TRBV12-4	ASSLLAGNEQF